These 28 T cell receptor beta chains were all obtained from the same sample, sequenced in a study of T cell responses to AZD1222 COVID-19 vaccine. Profiling relied on immunoSEQ multiplex PCR, and the TCRdb table lists in-frame clones only, not all of them. The sample lists roughly 150,000 clones; approximately 86% were seen once. Sequencing used peripheral blood, obtained on day 0 of AZD1222 vaccination. The receptors stem from an adult in good health.

This chain uses TRBV7-9 with TRBJ1-5; D remains ambiguous. The CDR3 runs 14 residues. V lost 2 bases and J lost 4, with 9 bases in between. The V gene's germline CDR1 is SEHNR and CDR2 FQNEAQ (reference sequence). In DNA form, the CDR3 reads TGTGCCAGCAGCTTAACTGATACTAATCAGCCCCAGCATTTT. Translation gives CASSLTDTNQPQHF.

The J gene is TRBJ2-1, the V gene TRBV15; TRBD1 matches 10 bases. This CDR3 spans 13 amino acids. Looked up from germline, CDR1 is LNHNV and CDR2 is YYDKDF (reference sequence). V lost 5 bases to trimming and J lost 14 bases; unmatched junction nucleotides: 9. The CDR3 protein is CATSGDGQGGEFF. The CDR3 region has the DNA TGTGCCACCAGCGGGGACGGACAGGGGGGCGAGTTCTTC.

J is TRBJ1-1 and V is TRBV5-4; 11 positions agree with TRBD1. CDR1 is SGHNT, CDR2 YYREEE, per germline (reference sequence). This CDR3 has 14 amino acids. V gave up 4 bases and J gave up 4 bases; unmatched junction bases: 3. This CDR3 is CASSGQGAITEAFF. The CDR3, as DNA: TGTGCCAGCAGCGGACAGGGGGCTATCACTGAAGCTTTCTTT.

The V gene is TRBV24-1, the J gene TRBJ2-3; 7 bases fit TRBD1. The CDR3 loop spans 16 amino acids. The V segment lost 3 bases and the J segment 2 bases; nucleotides outside the gene matches: 7. CDR1 and CDR2 (germline): KGHDR, SFDVKD. This CDR3 reads CATSDARTGFTDTQYF. For the CDR3, the DNA is TGTGCCACCAGTGATGCCAGGACAGGCTTCACAGATACGCAGTATTTT.

This chain joins TRBV5-1 and TRBJ1-4; weak D call: TRBD1 (6 bases). Germline CDR1 is SGHRS and CDR2 is YFSETQ. The CDR3 has 16 amino acids. V lost 2 bases and J lost 2, with 13 bases in between. CDR3 protein: CASSFSGAHTNEKLFF. The CDR3 region has the DNA TGCGCCAGCAGCTTCTCGGGGGCACACACTAATGAAAAACTGTTTTTT.

This clone appeared once. The V call is TRBV28, the J call TRBJ1-2; D may be TRBD1 (6 bases). The CDR3 covers 14 residues. CDR1 is MDHEN and CDR2 is SYDVKM in the germline V gene. V was trimmed by 6 bases and J by 1 base, leaving 12 bases between them. Here the CDR3 reads CASRQGAHNYGYTF. CDR3 nucleotide sequence: TGTGCCAGCAGACAGGGCGCCCATAACTATGGCTACACCTTC.

This rearrangement joins TRBV7-2 to TRBJ2-1; no clear D. Looked up from germline, CDR1 is SGHTA and CDR2 is FQGNSA. V was trimmed by 5 bases and J by 4 bases, leaving 21 bases between them. CDR3 size: 17 residues. The chain's CDR3 is CASSNNLMGRVYNEQFF. The CDR3 DNA is TGTGCCAGCAGCAACAATTTAATGGGCCGGGTGTACAATGAGCAGTTCTTC.

The chain links TRBV16 to TRBJ2-7; 13 bases are shared with TRBD2. Looked up from germline, CDR1 is KGHSY and CDR2 is FQNENV. This CDR3 is built from 15 residues. Germline trimming cut 4 bases from V and 3 bases from J; bases unmatched to any gene: 3. The CDR3 coding sequence is TGTGCCAGCAGCCCACGGACTAGCGGGGGCTACGAGCAGTACTTC. Translating it yields CASSPRTSGGYEQYF. The full variable domain, in which reference TRBV16 and TRBJ2-7 provide the parts outside the CDR3, is GEEVAQTPKHLVRGEGQKAKLYCAPIKGHSYVFWYQQVLKNEFKFLISFQNENVFDETGMPKERFSAKCLPNSPCSLEIQATKLEDSAVYFCASSPRTSGGYEQYFGPGTRLTVT.

The gene calls are TRBV15 and TRBJ1-3; maybe TRBD1 (5 bases). Germline CDR1 is LNHNV and CDR2 is YYDKDF (reference sequence). Deletions cut 3 bases from V and 1 base from J, with 7 bases between. This CDR3 region has 14 residues. In DNA, the CDR3 is TGTGCCACCAGCAGGGACAATTCTGGAAACACCATATATTTT. Encoded protein: CATSRDNSGNTIYF.

This chain joins TRBV3-1 (or the pseudogene TRBV3-2) and TRBJ1-5; D is perhaps TRBD1 (6 bases). Per the germline V gene, CDR1 is LGHDT and CDR2 is YNNKEL (reference sequence). Trimming left V 3 bases short and J 5 bases short, with 11 bases between. The CDR3 has 14 residues. For the CDR3, the DNA is TGTGCCAGCAGCCAGGACAGCCTAGATCAGCCCCAGCATTTT. Translated, it gives CASSQDSLDQPQHF.

Here the CDR3 DNA reads TGTGCCAGCAGCGTATTTGGGGGCGGGGTTAATGAGCAGTTCTTC. Its protein is CASSVFGGGVNEQFF. This rearrangement joins TRBV9 to TRBJ2-1; the D call may be TRBD1 or TRBD2 (6 bases each). This CDR3 has 15 amino acids. Trimming pared 1 base from V and 7 bases from J, leaving 15 bases between. Looked up from germline, CDR1 is SGDLS and CDR2 is YYNGEE.

The rearrangement joins TRBV5-1 to TRBJ2-5; TRBD2 might be the D (5 bases). There are 15 residues in the CDR3. CDR1 SGHRS and CDR2 YFSETQ come from the germline V gene. V shed 0 bases and J shed 7 bases, with 16 bases lying between them. Here the CDR3 reads CASSLDGEKWSTQYF. The DNA of the CDR3 is TGCGCCAGCAGCTTGGATGGGGAGAAGTGGTCGACCCAGTACTTC.

V and J are TRBV11-2 and TRBJ1-4, with D possibly being TRBD1 (6 bases). The length of the CDR3 is 16 residues. CDR1 and CDR2 from the germline V gene are SGHAT and FQNNGV. Trimming cost V 1 base and J 11 bases, with 20 bases left between them. The CDR3, as DNA: TGTGCCAGCAGCTTAGTTGTCGGGGGCGGATTTGGTAAACTGTTTTTT. It translates to CASSLVVGGGFGKLFF.

The rearrangement uses TRBV5-1 and TRBJ2-1; D is unclear. The germline CDR1 and CDR2 sequences are SGHRS and YFSETQ. The germline V and J ends were trimmed by 1 base and 10 bases, with 15 bases remaining between them. The length of the CDR3 is 14 residues. This CDR3 is CASSLSPLSVEQFF. As DNA, the CDR3 is TGCGCCAGCAGCTTGTCTCCCCTTTCAGTGGAGCAGTTCTTC.

This chain connects TRBV7-2 to TRBJ1-1; D remains unclear. Trimming took 1 base from V and 5 from J, leaving 14 bases between them. The CDR3 has 15 residues. The V gene's germline CDR1 is SGHTA and CDR2 FQGNSA. CDR3 nucleotides: TGTGCCAGCAGCTTAGTTTCTGATTTGGGGACTGAAGCTTTCTTT. Translating gives CASSLVSDLGTEAFF.

This sequence joins TRBV4-3 and TRBJ2-2; no clear D. Trimming removed 2 bases from V and 4 bases from J, with 8 bases in between. Germline V gene lookup returns CDR1 LGHNA and CDR2 YSLEER. CDR3 length equals 14 residues. The CDR3, as DNA: TGCGCCAGCAGCCAATCAATGGGCACCGGGGAGCTGTTTTTT. This sequence encodes CASSQSMGTGELFF.

The J gene is TRBJ1-6, the V gene TRBV6-2 or TRBV6-3; tentatively, D is TRBD1 (6 bases). Per germline, CDR1 MNHEY and CDR2 SVGEGT. The CDR3 has 15 amino acids. Trimming cost V 2 bases and J 9 bases, with 14 bases left between them. The CDR3 loop is CASSYEGRGSSPLHF. In nucleotides, the CDR3 is TGTGCCAGCAGTTACGAGGGCAGGGGAAGTTCACCCCTCCACTTT.

This chain links TRBV4-3 with TRBJ1-3; D ambiguous. CDR3 length: 15 residues. The ends were cut back, 0 bases at V and 0 bases at J, with 6 bases in the middle. CDR1 is LGHNA, CDR2 YSLEER, per germline. The DNA for the CDR3 is TGCGCCAGCAGCCAAGATACCGGCTCTGGAAACACCATATATTTT. This sequence encodes CASSQDTGSGNTIYF.

Turning to this clone: One end of the junction varies from germline; a read error may be responsible. The V gene is TRBV2, the J gene TRBJ1-1; tentative D call: TRBD1 (6 bases). This CDR3 is 14 amino acids long. Germline V gives CDR1 SNHLY, CDR2 FYNNEI. CDR3 bases: TGTGCCAGCAGGGAAGGACAGTCGAACACTGAAGCTTTCTTT. It translates to CASREGQSNTEAFF.

The chain combines TRBV2 with TRBJ1-5, with a possible D match to TRBD1 (6 bases). CDR1 and CDR2 from the germline V gene are SNHLY and FYNNEI. The CDR3 has 14 residues. Trimming pared 7 bases from V and 6 bases from J, leaving 16 bases between. CDR3 region: CASTVVQGSQPQHF. The CDR3 DNA reads TGTGCCAGCACCGTGGTCCAGGGGAGTCAGCCCCAGCATTTT.

This clone appeared once. The chain uses TRBV7-2 and TRBJ2-5, with 11 bases matching TRBD1. Germline V gene lookup returns CDR1 SGHTA and CDR2 FQGNSA. The CDR3 runs 14 residues. J lost 1 base, V lost 9 bases, and 4 bases had no gene match. The CDR3 loop reads CASPGQGGQETQYF. CDR3 DNA: TGTGCCAGTCCGGGACAGGGGGGCCAAGAGACCCAGTACTTC.

The rearrangement links TRBV30 to TRBJ1-4; possible D gene TRBD1, 6 bases. Trimming took 8 bases from V and 4 from J, leaving 11 bases between them. The CDR3 has 12 amino acids. CDR1 is GTSNPN, CDR2 SVGIG, per germline (reference sequence). This chain's CDR3 is CAASRGNEKLFF. CDR3 nucleotide sequence: TGTGCCGCGAGCAGGGGTAATGAAAAACTGTTTTTT.

The chain links TRBV10-2 to TRBJ1-2; D is ambiguous. V gave up 6 bases and J gave up 8 bases, with 10 bases separating them. Germline V CDR1 and CDR2: WSHSY, SAAADI. The CDR3 sequence is 11 residues long. CDR3 region: CASRSSEGYTF. As DNA, the CDR3 is TGCGCCAGCAGGAGTAGTGAGGGCTACACCTTC.

The chain recombines TRBV28 with TRBJ1-3, with a possible D match to TRBD1 (6 bases). There are 14 residues in the CDR3. CDR1 is MDHEN and CDR2 is SYDVKM in the germline V gene. V dropped 1 base and J dropped 3 bases, with 7 bases sitting between them. The CDR3 DNA reads TGTGCCAGCAGTTTATACAGGGTTGGAAACACCATATATTTT. Its protein is CASSLYRVGNTIYF.

The rearrangement uses TRBV15 and TRBJ1-6, with D uncertain. V lost 1 base, J lost 4 bases, and 5 bases lay in between. Germline V CDR1 and CDR2: LNHNV, YYDKDF (reference sequence). There are 14 residues in the CDR3. The CDR3 DNA follows: TGTGCCACCAGCAGAGTCGGGTATAATTCACCCCTCCACTTT. Protein sequence: CATSRVGYNSPLHF.

The chain is built from TRBV7-2 and TRBJ2-7, with D unresolved. Trimming removed 5 bases at V and 2 bases at J, with 4 bases between. CDR3 length: 11 amino acids. Germline CDR1 is SGHTA and CDR2 is FQGNSA. Here the CDR3 reads CASSAAYEQYF. Here the CDR3 DNA reads TGTGCCAGCAGCGCTGCCTACGAGCAGTACTTC.

The J gene is TRBJ2-3, the V gene TRBV28; 9 bases line up with TRBD2. The CDR3 has 13 residues. Unmatched junction bases numbered 4, after V lost 8 bases and J lost 4 bases. Germline-derived CDR1 and CDR2 are MDHEN and SYDVKM. CDR3 coding DNA: TGTGCCAGCGTCCTAGCGGGGCCAGATACGCAGTATTTT. It encodes CASVLAGPDTQYF.

The chain has TRBV5-1 and TRBJ1-4; 9 bases match TRBD1. Trimming took 8 bases from V and 8 from J; bases not matched to a gene: 7. Germline CDR1 reads SGHRS; CDR2 reads YFSETQ. The CDR3 consists of 13 residues. Written as DNA, the CDR3 is TGCGCCAGTAAACAGGGGGCGCGAGAAAAACTGTTTTTT. It specifies CASKQGAREKLFF. Full variable domain (remainder filled in from reference TRBV5-1 and TRBJ1-4): KAGVTQTPRYLIKTRGQQVTLSCSPISGHRSVSWYQQTPGQGLQFLFEYFSETQRNKGNFPGRFSGRQFSNSRSEMNVSTLELGDSALYLCASKQGAREKLFFGSGTQLSVL.